Presented here are 17 T cell receptor beta chains from one specimen sequenced in a study of identical twins. TCRdb reanalysed the 5' RACE reads using MiXCR and keeps one entry per CDR3 protein. This sample yields approximately 1.8 million distinct CDR3 sequences, of which roughly a third are seen a single time; more than 0.25% belongs to the top ten. Sequencing was performed on cord blood. Receptors were obtained from a newborn girl in good health.

This clonotype occurred a few times. The chain recombines TRBV7-8 with TRBJ2-3, with D possibly matching TRBD2 (6 bases). The CDR3 is 16 residues long. CDR1 is SGHVS, CDR2 FQNEAQ, per germline. Deletions cut 4 bases from V and 2 bases from J, with 16 bases between. This chain's CDR3 is CASSSSPAGFTDTQYF. CDR3 nucleotide sequence: TGTGCCAGCAGCTCCAGCCCAGCGGGCTTCACAGATACGCAGTATTTT.

In the case of this clonotype: A single base separates this from a much larger clone, so it may be a read error. This chain links TRBV7-9 with TRBJ1-2, with 12 bases aligning to TRBD1. Germline V gives CDR1 SEHNR, CDR2 FQNEAQ (reference sequence). The V and J ends lost 7 bases and 2 bases, in that order; junction bases with no gene match: 5. There are 15 residues in the CDR3. The CDR3 coding sequence is TGTGCCAGCACCTTGGGGACAGGGGGCAACTATGGCTACACCTTC. Translation: CASTLGTGGNYGYTF.

V gene TRBV29-1 combines with J gene TRBJ1-2, with 7 positions matching TRBD1. CDR3 size: 13 residues. The J segment lost 1 base and the V segment lost 5 bases, leaving 4 bases of the junction unmatched. Germline V gene sequence: CDR1 SQVTM, CDR2 ANQGSEA. As DNA, the CDR3 is TGCAGCGTTCGACAGGGACTTAACTATGGCTACACCTTC. It specifies CSVRQGLNYGYTF.

This clonotype was observed a few times. The chain carries TRBV4-1 and TRBJ1-1, with D hard to call. Trimming removed 1 base at V and 9 bases at J, with 3 bases between. CDR1 is MGHRA, CDR2 YSYEKL, per germline. The CDR3 spans 10 residues. The CDR3 nucleotides read TGCGCCAGCAGCCAAGGTAAAGCTTTCTTT. This sequence encodes CASSQGKAFF.

CDR3 region: CASNRVNTGELFF. The CDR3 bases are TGTGCCAGCAACAGGGTTAACACCGGGGAGCTGTTTTTT. The V gene is TRBV12-3 or TRBV12-4, the J gene TRBJ2-2, with D possibly TRBD1 on 6 matching bases. V lost 7 bases and J lost 2, with 8 bases in between. The CDR3 is made up of 13 amino acids.

V usage is TRBV4-1 and J usage is TRBJ1-5; 7 bases line up with TRBD1. CDR3 size: 16 residues. J gave up 1 base and V 1 base, and 4 bases lay outside the gene matches. The germline gives CDR1 MGHRA, CDR2 YSYEKL. DNA for the CDR3: TGCGCCAGCAGCCAAGCGACAGGGATAAGCAATCAGCCCCAGCATTTT. This gives the protein CASSQATGISNQPQHF.

The rearrangement joins TRBV20-1 to TRBJ2-6; TRBD2 aligns across 9 bases. The junction had 15 bases not matched to a gene; V was cut back by 3 bases and J by 0 bases. The CDR3 loop spans 20 amino acids. Germline V gene data show CDR1 as DFQATT and CDR2 as SNEGSKA (reference sequence). The CDR3 region is CSASSSGESFPRSGANVLTF. The CDR3 DNA follows: TGCAGTGCTAGCTCTAGCGGGGAATCCTTCCCTCGCTCTGGGGCCAACGTCCTGACTTTC.

The chain is built from TRBV29-1 and TRBJ1-1; D unclear. V was clipped by 6 bases and J by 2 bases, with 16 bases between them. The length of the CDR3 is 14 residues. Germline CDR1 reads SQVTM; CDR2 reads ANQGSEA. The CDR3 DNA is TGCAGCGTGGGGTCGACACCCTCAAACACTGAAGCTTTCTTT. Amino acids: CSVGSTPSNTEAFF.

This clonotype came up a few times. The chain's CDR3 is CASSSGPKPHYGYTF. CDR3 DNA: TGTGCCAGCAGCTCCGGGCCTAAGCCCCACTATGGCTACACCTTC. The chain carries TRBV5-6 and TRBJ1-2; D not certain. Trimming cost V 3 bases and J 3 bases, with 15 bases left between them. Germline CDR1 is SGHDT and CDR2 is YYEEEE. The CDR3 has 15 residues.

This clonotype has only a few counts. This sequence joins TRBV12-3 or TRBV12-4 and TRBJ2-3; 7 nucleotides align to TRBD2. Trimming took 6 bases from V and 5 from J; bases not matched to a gene: 5. The CDR3 totals 13 residues. Here the CDR3 reads CASRPTSVDTQYF. CDR3 sequence (DNA): TGTGCCAGCAGGCCCACTAGCGTAGATACGCAGTATTTT.

This clonotype was picked up many times. The chain is built from TRBV13 and TRBJ2-7; 8 bases map to TRBD1. The CDR3 spans 15 residues. The germline V gene encodes CDR1 PRHDT and CDR2 FYEKMQ (reference sequence). After removal of 6 bases from V and 0 bases from J, the junction contained 7 bases not matched to a gene. The CDR3 sequence is CASSDPGQGSYEQYF. The CDR3, as DNA: TGTGCCAGCAGTGACCCCGGACAGGGCTCCTACGAGCAGTACTTC.

The rearrangement links TRBV14 to TRBJ2-1, with D hard to call. V was shortened by 0 bases and J by 7 bases, with 10 bases between the two germline ends. The CDR3 has 14 residues. Germline V gene data show CDR1 as SGHDN and CDR2 as FVKESK. The CDR3 nucleotides read TGTGCCAGCAGCCAAGATCTTGTACGGAATGAGCAGTTCTTC. Amino acids: CASSQDLVRNEQFF.

The chain couples TRBV3-1 to TRBJ2-5; 10 positions match TRBD2. The germline CDR1 and CDR2 sequences are LGHDT and YNNKEL (reference sequence). This CDR3 contains 17 residues. The junction had 8 bases not matched to a gene; V was cut back by 2 bases and J by 2 bases. For the CDR3, the DNA is TGTGCCAGCAGCCAACCCAGACTAGCGGGTTTTCAAGAGACCCAGTACTTC. Its protein is CASSQPRLAGFQETQYF.

The rearrangement links TRBV5-1 to TRBJ2-1; possibly TRBD1 for D (5 bases). The ends were cut back, 0 bases at V and 0 bases at J, with 13 bases in the middle. The CDR3 extends over 17 amino acids. Germline lookup yields CDR1 SGHRS and CDR2 YFSETQ. In nucleotides, the CDR3 is TGCGCCAGCAGCTTGGCCAACAGGCTCAGCTCCTACAATGAGCAGTTCTTC. Encoded protein: CASSLANRLSSYNEQFF.

This clonotype showed up just a few times. The rearrangement links TRBV3-1 to TRBJ1-2; 10 bases line up with TRBD1. Germline V gene lookup returns CDR1 LGHDT and CDR2 YNNKEL (reference sequence). Trimming cost V 5 bases and J 8 bases; bases outside gene matches: 8. The CDR3 consists of 14 residues. As DNA, the CDR3 is TGTGCCAGCAGCTACGGGACAGGGGTACGAGGCTACACCTTC. Amino acids: CASSYGTGVRGYTF.

The gene calls are TRBV4-1 and TRBJ1-1; possible D gene TRBD1, 6 bases. V was pared by 5 bases and J by 3 bases, with 16 bases between. The CDR3 is 15 amino acids. Germline V gene lookup returns CDR1 MGHRA and CDR2 YSYEKL. The CDR3 loop is CASSVIYRVHTEAFF. The CDR3 nucleotides read TGCGCCAGCAGCGTGATTTACAGGGTTCACACTGAAGCTTTCTTT.

This chain uses TRBV6-1 with TRBJ1-5; 7 bases agree with TRBD1. Trimming at V came to 6 bases and at J to 4 bases, leaving 9 bases not matched to a gene. Germline V gives CDR1 MNHNS, CDR2 SASEGT. This CDR3 comprises 15 residues. The CDR3 bases are TGTGCCAGCAGGGGGACAGATGTGGGTAATCAGCCCCAGCATTTT. Its protein product is CASRGTDVGNQPQHF.